This T cell receptor (beta chain) was obtained from a study of vaccination effects on CD4 cells after COVID-19. Expansion of antigen-specific CD4+ T cells with viral peptide pools was carried out by the ViraFEST assay before sequencing. Following culture for roughly 10 days, CD4+ T cells were isolated. Every participant took two doses of the BNT162b2 or mRNA-1273 vaccine. Each vaccine recipient was nucleocapsid antibody negative and had no prior SARS-CoV-2 infection. A few million PBMC were seeded per well and grown in the presence of about 10 IU/ml IL-2 and 8.5 to 10 ug/ml peptides. It was on days 3 and 7 that half the medium was replaced with IL-2 medium. Concerning this clone itself: Its antigen is unknown.

Assay: immunoSEQ multiplex PCR; the TCRdb copy retains only in-frame clones and omits some. The data show tens of thousands of clones, roughly 80% seen once. J was trimmed by 4 bases and V by 3 bases; bases with no gene match: 5. Germline lookup yields CDR1 SGHTA and CDR2 FQGNSA. The CDR3 has 14 residues. The sequences come from CD4+ T cells from PBMCs cultured with SARS-CoV-2 spike peptides, collected after COVID-19 vaccination. This chain joins TRBV7-2 and TRBJ1-2, with 7 bases identical to TRBD1. The sequence derives from a human donor who received a COVID-19 vaccine. Some clones in this sample may be carry-over from other donors' samples. The CDR3 coding sequence is TGTGCCAGCAGCTTTCGACAGGGTACCTATGGCTACACCTTC. This translates into CASSFRQGTYGYTF.